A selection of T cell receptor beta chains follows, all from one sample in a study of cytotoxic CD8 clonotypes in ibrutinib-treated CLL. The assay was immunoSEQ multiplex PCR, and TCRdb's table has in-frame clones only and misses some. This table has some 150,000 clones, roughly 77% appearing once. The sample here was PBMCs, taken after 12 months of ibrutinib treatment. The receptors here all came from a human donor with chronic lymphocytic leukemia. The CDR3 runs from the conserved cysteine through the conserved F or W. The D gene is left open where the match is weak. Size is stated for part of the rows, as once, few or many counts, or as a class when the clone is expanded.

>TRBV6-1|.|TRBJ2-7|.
TGTGCCAGCGCACTTCGGGCAGCGGGTCTCCACGAGCAGTACTTC
CASALRAAGLHEQYF
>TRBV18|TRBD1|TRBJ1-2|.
TGTGCCAGCTCACTAATGGGACAGGGGGCGCGAGGCTACACCTTC
CASSLMGQGARGYTF
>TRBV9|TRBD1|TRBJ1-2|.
TGTGCCAGCAGCGTATTTTCAGGGGGCGCTGGCTATGGCTACACCTTC
CASSVFSGGAGYGYTF
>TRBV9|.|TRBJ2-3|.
TGTGCCAGCAGCGTAAACGTTCTCACAGATACGCAGTATTTT
CASSVNVLTDTQYF
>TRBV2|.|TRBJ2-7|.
TGTGCCAGCACAGGGTCCTACGAGCAGTACTTC
CASTGSYEQYF
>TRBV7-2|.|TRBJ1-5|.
TGTGCCAGCAGCTTCGCTGTCGGGATCAGTCAGCCCCAGCATTTT
CASSFAVGISQPQHF
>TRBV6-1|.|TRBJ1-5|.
TGTGCCAGCAGTTCCGACCTCCGTCCCCAGCATTTT
CASSSDLRPQHF
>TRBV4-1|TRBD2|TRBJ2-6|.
TGCGCCAGCAGCCAAGTCCCGGGAGGGGAGTCTGGGGCCAACGTCCTGACTTTC
CASSQVPGGESGANVLTF
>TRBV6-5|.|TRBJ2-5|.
TGTGCCAGCAGTTACTCGGGCAGGGTCAGGGAGACCCAGTACTTC
CASSYSGRVRETQYF
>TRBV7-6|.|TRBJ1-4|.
TGTGCCAGCAGCTTAAATCAAAAACTGTTTTTT
CASSLNQKLFF
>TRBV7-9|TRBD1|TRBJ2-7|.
TGTGCCAGCAGTTCACCCCAGGGGGCAGGCTACGAGCAGTACTTC
CASSSPQGAGYEQYF
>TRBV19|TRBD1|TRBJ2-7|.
TGTGCCAGTAGTCGAGGGGACAGGGGGTACGAGCAGTACTTC
CASSRGDRGYEQYF
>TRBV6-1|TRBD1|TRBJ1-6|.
TGTGCCAGCAGTGACAGACAGGGGGGTTATTCACCCCTCCACTTT
CASSDRQGGYSPLHF
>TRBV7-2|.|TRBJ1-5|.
TGTGCCAGCAGCCCCACAGCCAGGGATCAGCCCCAGCATTTT
CASSPTARDQPQHF
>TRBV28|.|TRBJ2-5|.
TGTGCCAGCAGCCGAGGGTCGACAGCCCAAGAGACCCAGTACTTC
CASSRGSTAQETQYF
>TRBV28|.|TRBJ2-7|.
TGTGCCAGCAGTTCCGGGACGGCCGAGCAGTACTTC
CASSSGTAEQYF
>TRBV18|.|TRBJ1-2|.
TGTGCCAGCTCACCACCGTCCTATGGCTACACCTTC
CASSPPSYGYTF
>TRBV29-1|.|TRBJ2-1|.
TGCAGCTCCAGGGGGGGTCAGAACAATGAGCAGTTCTTC
CSSRGGQNNEQFF
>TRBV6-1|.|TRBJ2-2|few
TGTGCCAGCACTAGAGGGTCGGACGGGGCCGGGGAGCTGTTTTTT
CASTRGSDGAGELFF
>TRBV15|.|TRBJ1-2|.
TGTGCCACCAGCAGAGGTGAATGGTCGACTCAGGCCTTC
CATSRGEWSTQAF
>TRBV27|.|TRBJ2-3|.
TGTGCCAGCAGTTTATATGGCACAGATACGCAGTATTTT
CASSLYGTDTQYF
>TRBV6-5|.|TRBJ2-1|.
TGTGCCAGCAGCACGGTGTTTGAGCAGTTCTTC
CASSTVFEQFF
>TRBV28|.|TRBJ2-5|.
TGTGCCAGCAGTTTATTCCTGGGGGCTCCGCAAGAGACCCAGTACTTC
CASSLFLGAPQETQYF
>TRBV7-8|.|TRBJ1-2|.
TGTGCCAGCAGCTTAGGGACGTCGGGGGAAGGCTACACCTTC
CASSLGTSGEGYTF
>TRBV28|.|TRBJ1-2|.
TGTGCCAGCAGCCCAGGACCCGCCTCCCTCTATGGCTACACCTTC
CASSPGPASLYGYTF
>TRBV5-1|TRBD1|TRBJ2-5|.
TGCGCCAGCAGCTCTGGACAGGGCTCGCAAGAGACCCAGTACTTC
CASSSGQGSQETQYF
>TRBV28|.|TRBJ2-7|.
TGTGCCAGCAGCCCCGGGACCAACCGCTACGAGCAGTACTTC
CASSPGTNRYEQYF
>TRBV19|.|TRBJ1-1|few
TGTGCCAGTACTAGGGCAGCCATGAACACTGAAGCTTTCTTT
CASTRAAMNTEAFF
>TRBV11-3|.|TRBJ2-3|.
TGTGCCAGCAGCTTAGGGGCAGATACGCAGTATTTT
CASSLGADTQYF
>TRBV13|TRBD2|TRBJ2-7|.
TGTGCCAGCAGCTCTGGCACGGGGGGGGGTGAGCAGTACTTC
CASSSGTGGGEQYF
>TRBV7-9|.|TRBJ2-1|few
TGTGCCAGCAGCTTATTTAGACAGGTGGGATACAATGAGCAGTTCTTC
CASSLFRQVGYNEQFF
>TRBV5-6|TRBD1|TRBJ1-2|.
TGTGCCAGCAGCTTGGCCGTAGGGGGCGTATCCTATGGCTACACCTTC
CASSLAVGGVSYGYTF
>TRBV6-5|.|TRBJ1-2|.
TGTGCCAGCAGTTACGGTATGGACTTTGGATATGGCTACACCTTC
CASSYGMDFGYGYTF
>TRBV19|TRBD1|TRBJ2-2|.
TGTGCCAGTAGTCAGGGGGCTGCCGGGGAGCTGTTTTTT
CASSQGAAGELFF
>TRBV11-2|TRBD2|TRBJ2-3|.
TGTGCCAGCAGCCTTTGGGGGGGAAGCACAGATACGCAGTATTTT
CASSLWGGSTDTQYF
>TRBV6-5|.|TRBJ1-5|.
TGTGCCAGCAGCACTCAAAGTCAGCCCCAGCATTTT
CASSTQSQPQHF
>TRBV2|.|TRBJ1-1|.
TGTGCCAGCAGGTCCATACCGAACACTGAAGCTTTCTTT
CASRSIPNTEAFF
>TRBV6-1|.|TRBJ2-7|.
TGTGCCAGCAGTGAACCTCCGGGTTCAGCCTACGAGCAGTACTTC
CASSEPPGSAYEQYF
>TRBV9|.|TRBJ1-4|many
TGTGCCAGCAGCGTGGGCCGCCGTAATGAAAAACTGTTTTTT
CASSVGRRNEKLFF
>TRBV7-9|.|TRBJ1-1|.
TGTGCCAGCAGTTTTGTTAGTGAAGCTTTCTTT
CASSFVSEAFF
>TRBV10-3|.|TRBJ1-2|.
TGTGCCATCAGTGCTGGGCAGGGATTAAGTGGCTACACCTTC
CAISAGQGLSGYTF
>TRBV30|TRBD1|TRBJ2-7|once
TGTGCCTGGAGCCAGGGGGTTCCCTACGAGCAGTACTTC
CAWSQGVPYEQYF
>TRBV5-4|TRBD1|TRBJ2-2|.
TGTGCCAGCAGCTCGGGACAGGCCACCGGGGAGCTGTTTTTT
CASSSGQATGELFF
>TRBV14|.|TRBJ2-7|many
TGTGCCAGCAGCCGAATTAGGCTGGGGGGGCAAGGCTCCTACGAGCAGTACTTC
CASSRIRLGGQGSYEQYF
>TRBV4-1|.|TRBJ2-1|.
TGCGCCAGCAGCCAAGGGGACTCCCTAGAGCAGTTCTTC
CASSQGDSLEQFF
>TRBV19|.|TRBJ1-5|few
TGTGCCAGTAGTATAGAAGCCAATAGCAATCAGCCCCAGCATTTT
CASSIEANSNQPQHF
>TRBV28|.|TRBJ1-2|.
TGTGCCAGCAGGAAATCGGGTATCGTGGGAGGGGATGGCTACACCTTC
CASRKSGIVGGDGYTF
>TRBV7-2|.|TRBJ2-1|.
TGTGCCAGCAGCTTGGTATATGAGCAGTTCTTC
CASSLVYEQFF
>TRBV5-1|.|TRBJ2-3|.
TGCGCCAGCAAAGCCGGGACTCCTAGCACAGATACGCAGTATTTT
CASKAGTPSTDTQYF
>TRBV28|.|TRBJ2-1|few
TGTGCCAGCAGTAAAACAGGGTTTTACGGTGAGCAGTTCTTC
CASSKTGFYGEQFF
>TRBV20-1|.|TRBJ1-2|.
TGCACGGGGGCTGACTATGGCTACACCTTC
CTGADYGYTF
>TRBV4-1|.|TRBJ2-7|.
TGCGCCAGCAGCCAAGATCTAAACTACGAGCAGTACTTC
CASSQDLNYEQYF
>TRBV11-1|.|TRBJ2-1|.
TGTGCCAGCAGCTTCCTCCTTTCTGAGCAGTTCTTC
CASSFLLSEQFF
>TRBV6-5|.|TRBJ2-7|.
TGTGCCAGCAGTTACTCCGGGGTGGGGGAGCAGTACTTC
CASSYSGVGEQYF
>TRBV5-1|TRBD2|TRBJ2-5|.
TGCGCCAGCAGCCCGAGACTAGCGGGGATCCAAGAGACCCAGTACTTC
CASSPRLAGIQETQYF
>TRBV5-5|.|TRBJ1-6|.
TGTGCCAGCAGCTCTGCCGGGAGCTCCTATAATTCACCCCTCCACTTT
CASSSAGSSYNSPLHF
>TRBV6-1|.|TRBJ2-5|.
TGTGCCAGCGGGCCCCAGATCCGGGAGACCCAGTACTTC
CASGPQIRETQYF
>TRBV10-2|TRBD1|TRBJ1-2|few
TGCGCCAGCAGTCGTGACAGGGTCTTCTTC
CASSRDRVFF
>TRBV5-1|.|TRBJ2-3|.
TGCGCCAGCAGAATCCCACAGATCACAGATACGCAGTATTTT
CASRIPQITDTQYF
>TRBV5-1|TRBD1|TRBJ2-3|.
TGCGCCAGCAGCTTCCGGACAGGGACTAGCACAGATACGCAGTATTTT
CASSFRTGTSTDTQYF